This is a list of T cell receptor beta chains from one sample in a study of T cells in Graves' hyperthyroidism and ophthalmopathy. One entry per CDR3 protein, called by TCRdb with MiXCR from the multiplex PCR reads. The sample lists about 380,000 distinct CDR3 sequences; approximately 13% were seen once. What was sequenced was blood. These receptors all stem from a man aged 25 to 40 with Graves' hyperthyroidism that later progressed to Graves' ophthalmopathy. The CDR3 runs from the conserved cysteine through the conserved F or W. The D gene is left open where the match is weak. Clone size is shown for a subset of rows, as once, few, many or a class of expanded clone.

TRBJ2-5 | - | TRBV20-1 | few | TGCAGTGCTAGACTCTATCAAGAGACCCAGTACTTC | CSARLYQETQYF
TRBJ2-1 | TRBD2 | TRBV13 | - | TGTGCCAGCAGCTTCCTCGGTACTGCGACTAGCGGGGTAAGGGATGAGCAGTTCTTC | CASSFLGTATSGVRDEQFF
TRBJ2-7 | - | TRBV5-1 | - | TGCGCCAGCAAAGCTTCACAGGGCGACAACTACGAGCAGTACTTC | CASKASQGDNYEQYF
TRBJ2-5 | - | TRBV28 | - | TGTGCCAGCAGTTTTGTGGCAGCCAAATTAATAAGAGAGCAGTACTTC | CASSFVAAKLIREQYF
TRBJ1-5 | - | TRBV9 | - | TGTGCCAGCATCTGGGACATTCCCACTCTTAGCAATCAGCCCCAGCATTTT | CASIWDIPTLSNQPQHF
TRBJ1-5 | - | TRBV6-1 | many | TGTGCCAGCAGGGACATGGGGGGCCCTCAGCCCCAGCATTTT | CASRDMGGPQPQHF
TRBJ1-3 | - | TRBV7-9 | - | TGTGCCAGCAGCCCCTTGATGAACTCTGGAAACACCATATATTTT | CASSPLMNSGNTIYF
TRBJ2-3 | TRBD2 | TRBV6-4 | - | TGTGCCAGCAGTTACTCGCTAGCGGGGGGCCGCACAGATACGCAGTATTTT | CASSYSLAGGRTDTQYF
TRBJ2-2 | - | TRBV19 | - | TGTGCCAGTGGTATTCGGGTCGGGGAGCTGTTTTTT | CASGIRVGELFF
TRBJ2-7 | - | TRBV20-1 | - | TGCAGTGCTAGTGCGGGGGCGAGGTACGAGCAGTACTTC | CSASAGARYEQYF
TRBJ2-7 | - | TRBV6-5 | - | TGTGCCCGCAGTACCGAACAGGGAGCCCGCTTCAAGCAGTACTTC | CARSTEQGARFKQYF
TRBJ2-3 | - | TRBV5-1 | - | TGCGCCAGCAGCTTGGCCGACAGAAACCTCGATACGCAGTATTTT | CASSLADRNLDTQYF
TRBJ2-5 | TRBD1 | TRBV9 | - | TGTGCCAGCAGCGTAGGTAGGACAGGGGGATTCGAAGAGACCCAGTACTTC | CASSVGRTGGFEETQYF
TRBJ2-5 | - | TRBV4-2 | few | TGTGCCAGCAGCCCGGCCGGGGGGCGGCAAGAGACCCAGTACTTC | CASSPAGGRQETQYF
TRBJ1-5 | TRBD1 | TRBV2 | many | TGTGCCACGGGACAGGGCTACCAGCCCCAGCATTTT | CATGQGYQPQHF
TRBJ2-7 | TRBD1 | TRBV30 | many | TGTGCCTGCCGACAGGGGAACTACGAGCAGTACTTC | CACRQGNYEQYF
TRBJ1-1 | - | TRBV7-2 | many | TGTGCCAGCAGCCCCTCCGGGGTAACGAACACTGAAGCTTTCTTT | CASSPSGVTNTEAFF
TRBJ1-1 | - | TRBV7-9 | - | TGTGCCAGCAGCTGGGGGAGGGAGACTGAAGCTTTCTTT | CASSWGRETEAFF
TRBJ2-3 | TRBD2 | TRBV6-5 | many | TGTGCCAGCAGTTACCTAGCGGGGGGGCTAAATACGCAGTATTTT | CASSYLAGGLNTQYF
TRBJ2-3 | - | TRBV28 | - | TGTGCCAGCAGCCTCCTGGGACGGCACACAGATACGCAGTATTTT | CASSLLGRHTDTQYF
TRBJ1-6 | - | TRBV30 | - | TGTGCCTGGAGTAGGGCCAGGTCGTATAATTCACCCCTCCACTTT | CAWSRARSYNSPLHF
TRBJ2-5 | - | TRBV7-3 | many | TGTGCCAGCACCCAGGCCGTGGAGACCCAGTACTTC | CASTQAVETQYF
TRBJ1-2 | - | TRBV19 | few | TGTGCCAGTAGTATAGTATCTACTAACTATGGCTACACCTTC | CASSIVSTNYGYTF
TRBJ2-3 | - | TRBV10-1 | few | TGCGCCAGCAGTAAGGGGGAGACAGATACGCAGTATTTT | CASSKGETDTQYF
TRBJ2-1 | TRBD2 | TRBV6-5 | - | TGTGCCAGCAGTTCCGTCCCTAGCGGGGGCTACAATGAGCAGTTCTTC | CASSSVPSGGYNEQFF
TRBJ1-5 | TRBD1 | TRBV12-3/TRBV12-4 | few | TGTGCCAGCAGGCATACAGGGGATTATAATAGCAATCAGCCCCAGCATTTT | CASRHTGDYNSNQPQHF
TRBJ1-1 | TRBD1 | TRBV5-1 | many | TGCGCCAGCAGCTCACTCCCGGGACAGGGGGCGAGAGGACCCACTGAAGCTTTCTTT | CASSSLPGQGARGPTEAFF
TRBJ2-1 | TRBD2 | TRBV4-2 | few | TGTGCCAGCAGCCAAGGGGTAGCGGGGAATGAGCAGTTCTTC | CASSQGVAGNEQFF
TRBJ1-1 | - | TRBV28 | many | TGTGCCAGCAGTTTCAGGAAAGAGGAAGCTTTCTTT | CASSFRKEEAFF
TRBJ2-1 | - | TRBV5-4 | few | TGTGCCAGCGGGGTGGCTCCTCCAGACAATGAGCAGTTCTTC | CASGVAPPDNEQFF
TRBJ1-6 | - | TRBV24-1 | many | TGTGCCACCGCAGGTTTGAAACCCTATAATTCACCCCTCCACTTT | CATAGLKPYNSPLHF
TRBJ2-5 | - | TRBV3-1 | many | TGTGCCAGCAGCCAAGAGTTTAGGGAAGAGACCCAGTACTTC | CASSQEFREETQYF
TRBJ2-3 | TRBD2 | TRBV28 | many | TGTGCCAGCAGTTTTGGTCTAGCGGGGGGGTCCACTTCAGCAGATACGCAGTATTTT | CASSFGLAGGSTSADTQYF
TRBJ2-1 | - | TRBV11-2 | - | TGTGCCAGCAGGATTAACATGGGGAGTAAGAATGAGCAGTTCTTC | CASRINMGSKNEQFF
TRBJ2-6 | - | TRBV5-1 | - | TGCGCCAGCAGCTTGGCCAGGGGTTCTGGGGCCAACGTCCTGACTTTC | CASSLARGSGANVLTF